A single sample gave rise to the 17 T cell receptor beta chains below, sequenced in a study of cytomegalovirus exposure and HLA in healthy donors. Method: immunoSEQ multiplex PCR; TCRdb's copy keeps in-frame clones and lacks some. The profile covers approximately 120,000 clones, with 88% appearing a single time and approximately 2.3% taken by the ten largest. Material: PBMCs. The receptor source for this set is a young woman in good health and CMV-seronegative.

V is TRBV5-4 and J is TRBJ2-3; no definite D call. The CDR3 length is 16 residues. From germline, CDR1 is SGHNT and CDR2 YYREEE (reference sequence). Trimming shortened V by 3 bases and J by 0 bases, and 14 bases separated the two germline ends. The CDR3 bases are TGTGCCAGCAGCTCCTCGCGGAGTGCTAGCACAGATACGCAGTATTTT. Its protein product is CASSSSRSASTDTQYF.

The chain couples TRBV7-2 to TRBJ1-2, with TRBD1 identical over 11 bases. Germline-derived CDR1 and CDR2 are SGHTA and FQGNSA. V was clipped by 6 bases and J by 7 bases; unmatched bases: 7. CDR3 length equals 14 residues. CDR3 bases: TGTGCCAGCAGGACCGGGACAGGGGGATTTGGCTACACCTTC. Residues: CASRTGTGGFGYTF.

The chain uses TRBV5-6 and TRBJ2-1; 10 nucleotides align to TRBD1. There are 16 residues in the CDR3. CDR1 is SGHDT, CDR2 YYEEEE, per germline. The junction had 10 bases not matched to a gene; V was cut back by 3 bases and J by 7 bases. CDR3 protein: CASSSTGTGAWNEQFF. As DNA, the CDR3 is TGTGCCAGCAGCTCCACCGGGACAGGGGCGTGGAATGAGCAGTTCTTC.

V usage is TRBV7-9 and J usage is TRBJ2-3, with a weak D call TRBD2 (6 bases). The CDR3 consists of 14 residues. Germline CDR1 is SEHNR and CDR2 is FQNEAQ (reference sequence). The V end lost 3 bases, the J end lost 4 bases, and 11 bases lay between the germline ends. The CDR3 reads CASSLGRDSDTQYF. The DNA for the CDR3 is TGTGCCAGCAGCTTGGGGCGGGACTCAGATACGCAGTATTTT.

This clone was detected only once. The chain links TRBV7-3 to TRBJ2-2; 7 bases are shared with TRBD1. This CDR3 has 13 residues. J was trimmed by 7 bases and V by 8 bases; bases with no gene match: 7. The germline V gene encodes CDR1 SGHTA and CDR2 FQGTGA. CDR3 sequence: CASQGVEHGELFF. The CDR3, as DNA: TGTGCCAGCCAGGGGGTAGAACACGGGGAGCTGTTTTTT.

V is TRBV4-2 and J is TRBJ2-3; D uncertain. V dropped 1 base and J dropped 2 bases, with 13 bases sitting between them. CDR1 and CDR2 from the germline V gene are LGHNA and YNFKEQ. The CDR3 consists of 16 residues. CDR3 sequence reads: CASSQAGRIVTDTQYF. CDR3 DNA sequence: TGTGCCAGCAGCCAAGCTGGCAGGATCGTCACAGATACGCAGTATTTT.

The chain recombines TRBV6-5 with TRBJ2-7, with D hard to call. V shed 2 bases and J shed 0 bases, with 11 bases lying between them. The length of the CDR3 is 15 residues. From germline, CDR1 is MNHEY and CDR2 SVGAGI. The CDR3 DNA is TGTGCCAGCAGTTACGACAAGAATCCCTCCTACGAGCAGTACTTC. It codes for CASSYDKNPSYEQYF.

The chain links TRBV1 to TRBJ1-1; the table's D call of TRBD1 was not tested on the DNA. TRBV1 is flagged as a pseudogene. The CDR3 totals 14 residues. CDR3 bases: TGCACCAGCTTAGCCGGGACAGGGGGCACTGAAGCTTTCTTT. Protein: CTSLAGTGGTEAFF.

The gene calls are TRBV5-6 and TRBJ1-3, with D possibly being TRBD1 (6 bases). Germline loops: CDR1 SGHDT, CDR2 YYEEEE. This CDR3 comprises 13 residues. V lost 4 bases to trimming and J lost 8 bases, with 13 bases between them. The CDR3 bases are TGTGCCAGCAGCCAGGGGTTGCAACACACCATATATTTT. Its protein product is CASSQGLQHTIYF.

V is TRBV2 and J is TRBJ1-6, with 7 bases lining up with TRBD1. This CDR3 region has 13 residues. Trimming removed 3 bases from V and 14 bases from J; junction bases left unmatched: 7. Germline CDR1 is SNHLY and CDR2 is FYNNEI. CDR3 DNA: TGTGCCAGCAGTGAGGGGGACAGTCAGACCCTCCACTTT. This sequence encodes CASSEGDSQTLHF.

This rearrangement joins TRBV27 to TRBJ1-1; D gene ambiguous. Germline loops: CDR1 MNHEY, CDR2 SMNVEV (reference sequence). V lost 4 bases and J lost 1, with 10 bases in between. The CDR3 is made up of 14 amino acids. DNA of the CDR3: TGTGCCAGCAGTTCGCCTCTGCGGAACACTGAAGCTTTCTTT. It encodes CASSSPLRNTEAFF.

The V call is TRBV30, the J call TRBJ1-2; D is unresolved. The germline V gene has CDR1 GTSNPN and CDR2 SVGIG (reference sequence). The CDR3 covers 13 residues. Trimming cost V 0 bases and J 0 bases, with 5 bases left between them. The CDR3 is CAWSVLANYGYTF. The CDR3 DNA follows: TGTGCCTGGAGTGTACTCGCTAACTATGGCTACACCTTC.

The CDR3 region has the DNA TGTGCCAGCAGCACAGGGGGCGCAACTAATGAAAAACTGTTTTTT. It is translated as CASSTGGATNEKLFF. The genes are TRBV6-6 and TRBJ1-4; 9 nucleotides agree with TRBD1. The CDR3 length is 15 residues. V was clipped by 6 bases and J by 0 bases; unmatched bases: 2. Germline V gives CDR1 MNHNY, CDR2 SVGAGI (reference sequence).

The genes are TRBV10-3 and TRBJ2-5; D perhaps matches TRBD2 (6 bases). This CDR3 is built from 16 residues. Germline values: CDR1 ENHRY, CDR2 SYGVKD. Trimming removed 0 bases from V and 5 bases from J, with 16 bases in between. The CDR3 bases are TGTGCCATCAGTGAGTCAACCCGGGAGCTCGGGGAGACCCAGTACTTC. Its translation is CAISESTRELGETQYF.

The chain couples TRBV30 to TRBJ1-5, with D tentatively TRBD1 (5 bases). The V gene lost 0 bases and the J gene lost 1 base, with 16 bases spanning the gap. CDR3 length: 17 residues. Per germline, CDR1 GTSNPN and CDR2 SVGIG (reference sequence). CDR3 protein: CAWSVKVGGGSNQPQHF. The CDR3 nucleotides read TGTGCCTGGAGTGTAAAAGTCGGGGGGGGGAGCAATCAGCCCCAGCATTTT.

V gene TRBV30 combines with J gene TRBJ1-2, with D perhaps TRBD1 (6 bases). Trimming cost V 1 base and J 2 bases, with 20 bases left between them. This CDR3 comprises 17 residues. Germline V lookup: CDR1 GTSNPN, CDR2 SVGIG (reference sequence). The CDR3 sequence: CAWSALPLPGTNYGYTF. Here the CDR3 DNA reads TGTGCCTGGAGTGCCCTACCCCTCCCAGGGACAAACTATGGCTACACCTTC. Using reference TRBV30 and TRBJ1-2 for the parts outside the CDR3, the full variable domain is SQTIHQWPATLVQPVGSPLSLECTVEGTSNPNLYWYRQAAGRGLQLLFYSVGIGQISSEVPQNLSASRPQDRQFILSSKKLLLSDSGFYLCAWSALPLPGTNYGYTFGSGTRLTVV.

The V and J genes are TRBV9 and TRBJ1-1; no definite D call. Trimming shortened V by 0 bases and J by 5 bases, and 8 bases separated the two germline ends. Germline assignment: CDR1 SGDLS and CDR2 YYNGEE. This CDR3 region has 13 residues. The DNA for the CDR3 is TGTGCCAGCAGCGTAGTTGATCGGACTGAAGCTTTCTTT. The encoded protein is CASSVVDRTEAFF.